This TCR beta chain was sequenced for a study of spatial heterogeneity in lung cancer. About the research overall: There were consistently more beta-chain sequences detected than alpha-chain sequences.

Time point here: blood at routine non-recurrence follow-up after resection. Frozen PBMC, nontumor lung or tumor provided whole RNA, which was sequenced unsorted. MiXCR was run by TCRdb on the 5' RACE reads, yielding one entry per CDR3 protein. The repertoire holds about 70,000 distinct CDR3 sequences, with roughly 9% as singletons. Looked up from germline, CDR1 is MNHEY and CDR2 is SMNVEV (reference sequence). This CDR3 region has 15 residues. V gave up 3 bases and J gave up 5 bases, with 14 bases separating them. The rearrangement links TRBV27 to TRBJ2-1; D is unclear. The sequence derives from a female donor with early-stage non-small cell lung cancer. The sequenced sample was PBMCs, obtained at follow-up. The CDR3 region is CASSFIPGPNNEQFF. CDR3 nucleotides: TGTGCCAGCAGTTTCATCCCCGGGCCTAACAATGAGCAGTTCTTC.